Detailed here is one T cell receptor beta chain. The antigen is not known. One entry per CDR3 protein, called by TCRdb with MiXCR from the 5' RACE reads. The sample contains about 260,000 distinct CDR3 sequences, over 4.5% of which appear only once. The record originates from a study of T cells after yellow fever vaccination. Study at large: Preparation of the low-cell-number fractions used SMART-Seq v4 Ultra Low Input. Study observations and caveats: Weaker, the secondary response peaked sooner, at day 5 versus 15.

The sequence came from a young man who received the YFV17D yellow fever vaccine. The source was CD4+ T cells sorted from PBMCs, collected on the day of the yellow fever booster vaccination.

This CDR3 reads CASSPSGLNTEAFF. The CDR3 nucleotides are TGTGCCAGCTCACCTTCAGGTCTGAACACTGAAGCTTTCTTT. V and J are TRBV18 and TRBJ1-1; D is undetermined. The V end lost 3 bases, the J end lost 0 bases, and 8 bases lay between the germline ends. This CDR3 is 14 amino acids long. Germline V lookup: CDR1 KGHSH, CDR2 LQKENI.